The present T cell receptor (beta chain) was sequenced within a study of blood T cells in healthy people across ages. About the research overall: About one barcoded beta molecule per two T cells was captured by template switching.

Per the germline V gene, CDR1 is SQVTM and CDR2 is ANQGSEA. CDR3 length equals 9 residues. Trimming cost V 6 bases and J 8 bases, with 4 bases left between them. Each sample yielded at least 5.5 micrograms of PBMC total RNA. Study results and limitations: Roughly linear declines in TCR beta diversity per million T cells occurred with age. A conclusive naive versus antigen-experienced comparison was prevented by the unsorted PBMCs.

With a J-beta primer mix and a sample-barcoded 5' primer, a second PCR ran about 7 to 12 cycles. TCRdb reprocessed the 5' RACE reads with MiXCR, giving one entry per CDR3 protein. The sample includes about a million distinct CDR3 sequences, roughly 51% seen only once; the top ten take 20% to 25%. On this clonotype itself: What it binds is not known.

The chain has TRBV29-1 and TRBJ1-4; D is unresolved. Sequencing input: blood. This TCR derives from a woman aged 60-75 years in good health. CDR3 nucleotide sequence: TGCAGCGTGAGCGAAAAACTGTTTTTT. Its translation: CSVSEKLFF.